This T cell receptor (beta chain) derives from a study of radiotherapy plus CTLA-4 blockade in lung cancer. On this clone: One end of the junction varies from germline; a read error may be responsible.

TCRdb's copy holds only in-frame clones and misses some; the assay was immunoSEQ multiplex PCR. Here the sample spans about 66,000 clones, approximately 82% being singletons. The CDR3 length is 12 residues. Germline assignment: CDR1 SQVTM and CDR2 ANQGSEA. The input for sequencing was peripheral blood, taken from a patient treated with radiotherapy plus ipilimumab. The chain uses TRBV29-1 and TRBJ1-4; no definite D call. The TCR comes from a human donor with non-small cell lung cancer who had a partial response to radiotherapy plus ipilimumab. CDR3 sequence reads: CSALTTNEKLFF. The CDR3 region has the DNA TGCAGCGCCTTAACAACGAATGAAAAACTGTTTTTT.